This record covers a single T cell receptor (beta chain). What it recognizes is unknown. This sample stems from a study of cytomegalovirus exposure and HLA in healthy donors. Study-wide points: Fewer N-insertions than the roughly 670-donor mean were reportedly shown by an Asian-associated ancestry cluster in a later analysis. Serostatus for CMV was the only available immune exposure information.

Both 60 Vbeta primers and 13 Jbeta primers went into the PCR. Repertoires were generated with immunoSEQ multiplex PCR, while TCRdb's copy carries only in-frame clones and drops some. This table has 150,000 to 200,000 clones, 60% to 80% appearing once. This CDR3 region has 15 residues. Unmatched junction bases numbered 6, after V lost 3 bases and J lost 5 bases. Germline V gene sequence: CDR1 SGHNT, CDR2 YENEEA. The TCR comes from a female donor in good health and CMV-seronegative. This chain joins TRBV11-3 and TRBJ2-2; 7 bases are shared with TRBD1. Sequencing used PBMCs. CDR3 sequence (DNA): TGTGCCAGCAGCTTGAGGGGGCTGGGAACCGGGGAGCTGTTTTTT. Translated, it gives CASSLRGLGTGELFF.